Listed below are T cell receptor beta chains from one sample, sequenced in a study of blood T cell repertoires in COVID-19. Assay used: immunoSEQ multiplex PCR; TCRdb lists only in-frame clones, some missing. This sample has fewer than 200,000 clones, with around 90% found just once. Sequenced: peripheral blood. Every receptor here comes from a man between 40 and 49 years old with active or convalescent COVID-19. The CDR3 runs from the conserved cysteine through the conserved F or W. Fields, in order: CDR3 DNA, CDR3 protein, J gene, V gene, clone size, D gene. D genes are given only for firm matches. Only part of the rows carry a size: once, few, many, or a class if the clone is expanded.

cdr3_nt: TGTGCCAGCAGCCAGCCAGGGGATGGCTACACCTTC
cdr3_aa: CASSQPGDGYTF
j_call: TRBJ1-2
v_call: TRBV14
clone_size: .
d_call: .

cdr3_nt: TGCAGCGCCGGACAGGGGAACACCGGGGAGCTGTTTTTT
cdr3_aa: CSAGQGNTGELFF
j_call: TRBJ2-2
v_call: TRBV29-1
clone_size: .
d_call: TRBD1

cdr3_nt: TGTGCCAGCAGCTTAAGGGCAGGGGGAACTTTTGGAAACACCATATATTTT
cdr3_aa: CASSLRAGGTFGNTIYF
j_call: TRBJ1-3
v_call: TRBV11-2
clone_size: .
d_call: TRBD1

cdr3_nt: TGTGCCAGCAGTGAAAGCGGTTTGACGTTTCAAGAGACCCAGTACTTC
cdr3_aa: CASSESGLTFQETQYF
j_call: TRBJ2-5
v_call: TRBV2
clone_size: .
d_call: .

cdr3_nt: TGCGCCAGCAGCATACACCAGGGAGGGGGCACAGATACGCAGTATTTT
cdr3_aa: CASSIHQGGGTDTQYF
j_call: TRBJ2-3
v_call: TRBV5-1
clone_size: .
d_call: TRBD2

cdr3_nt: TGTGCCAGCAGCTTAGACGTCGAGCGGGGGGCGACAGATACGCAGTATTTT
cdr3_aa: CASSLDVERGATDTQYF
j_call: TRBJ2-3
v_call: TRBV7-2
clone_size: .
d_call: TRBD2

cdr3_nt: TGTGCCAGCAGCTTAACCAGTGGGGGGATGGATGGCTACACCTTC
cdr3_aa: CASSLTSGGMDGYTF
j_call: TRBJ1-2
v_call: TRBV7-3
clone_size: .
d_call: .

cdr3_nt: TGTGCCAGCAGCGTAGGATCACTGCAGGGAAACTCACCCCTCCACTTT
cdr3_aa: CASSVGSLQGNSPLHF
j_call: TRBJ1-6
v_call: TRBV9
clone_size: .
d_call: .

cdr3_nt: TGTGCCAGCAGCTCTGACTTCTCGGACAGGGGGGACTCCTACGAGCAGTACTTC
cdr3_aa: CASSSDFSDRGDSYEQYF
j_call: TRBJ2-7
v_call: TRBV6-2/TRBV6-3
clone_size: .
d_call: TRBD1

cdr3_nt: TGTGCCAGTAGTACGAGGCGGGAGCTGTTTTTT
cdr3_aa: CASSTRRELFF
j_call: TRBJ2-2
v_call: TRBV19
clone_size: few
d_call: .

cdr3_nt: TGCGCCAGCAGCCAAGAGGGACAGGGGTCCTACTCTGGGGCCAACGTCCTGACTTTC
cdr3_aa: CASSQEGQGSYSGANVLTF
j_call: TRBJ2-6
v_call: TRBV4-3
clone_size: once
d_call: TRBD1

cdr3_nt: TGTGCCAGCAGCAGTAAGCCCCAAGAGACCCAGTACTTC
cdr3_aa: CASSSKPQETQYF
j_call: TRBJ2-5
v_call: TRBV21-1
clone_size: .
d_call: .

cdr3_nt: TGTGCCAGCAGTTTGTATTCAGGGGGGACCACTGAAGCTTTCTTT
cdr3_aa: CASSLYSGGTTEAFF
j_call: TRBJ1-1
v_call: TRBV27
clone_size: .
d_call: TRBD1

cdr3_nt: TGTGCCAGCAGTTTATCCGAAATAGGGGGCCATGGCTACACCTTC
cdr3_aa: CASSLSEIGGHGYTF
j_call: TRBJ1-2
v_call: TRBV27
clone_size: few
d_call: TRBD1

cdr3_nt: TGTGCCAGCAGCGTCTCAGGGGCGAATAATTCACCCCTCCACTTT
cdr3_aa: CASSVSGANNSPLHF
j_call: TRBJ1-6
v_call: TRBV7-3
clone_size: once
d_call: .

cdr3_nt: TGTGCCATCGGACCGCACGGGGGGGCCAACACAGATACGCAGTATTTT
cdr3_aa: CAIGPHGGANTDTQYF
j_call: TRBJ2-3
v_call: TRBV10-3
clone_size: once
d_call: TRBD2

cdr3_nt: TGTGCCAGTAGTATAACTTCTCCGGGACAGGGAGCGGAGACGCAGTATTTT
cdr3_aa: CASSITSPGQGAETQYF
j_call: TRBJ2-3
v_call: TRBV19
clone_size: .
d_call: TRBD1

cdr3_nt: TGTGCCAGCAAGGGGAGCGGGGGGGGCCTATTGGATGAGCAGTTCTTC
cdr3_aa: CASKGSGGGLLDEQFF
j_call: TRBJ2-1
v_call: TRBV7-8
clone_size: .
d_call: TRBD2

cdr3_nt: TGTGCCAGCAGCTTGAGCGGGGGGCCCACTCGAGAGCAGTACTTC
cdr3_aa: CASSLSGGPTREQYF
j_call: TRBJ2-7
v_call: TRBV5-4
clone_size: .
d_call: TRBD2

cdr3_nt: TGCGCCAGCAGCTTTGGAGCAACTAATGAAAAACTGTTTTTT
cdr3_aa: CASSFGATNEKLFF
j_call: TRBJ1-4
v_call: TRBV5-1
clone_size: .
d_call: .

cdr3_nt: TGTGCCAGTGAGATTAGCGGCACAGATACGCAGTATTTT
cdr3_aa: CASEISGTDTQYF
j_call: TRBJ2-3
v_call: TRBV6-5
clone_size: .
d_call: .

cdr3_nt: TGCGCCAGCAGCCTGGCTAGCGGGGGGGCCCGGGATACGCAGTATTTT
cdr3_aa: CASSLASGGARDTQYF
j_call: TRBJ2-3
v_call: TRBV5-1
clone_size: once
d_call: TRBD2

cdr3_nt: TGTGCCAGCAGTAACACAGGGGTGCGGGAAAAACTGTTTTTT
cdr3_aa: CASSNTGVREKLFF
j_call: TRBJ1-4
v_call: TRBV6-6
clone_size: .
d_call: TRBD1

cdr3_nt: TGTGCCATCAGTGAGGAACAGGGGGCGGTCACTGAAGCTTTCTTT
cdr3_aa: CAISEEQGAVTEAFF
j_call: TRBJ1-1
v_call: TRBV10-3
clone_size: .
d_call: TRBD1

cdr3_nt: TGTGCCAGCCGTGTCGGACAGGGCGGCACCATATATTTT
cdr3_aa: CASRVGQGGTIYF
j_call: TRBJ1-3
v_call: TRBV12-3/TRBV12-4
clone_size: .
d_call: TRBD1

cdr3_nt: TGTGCCAGCAGCGTAAGCGGAGAATCTGGAAACACCATATATTTT
cdr3_aa: CASSVSGESGNTIYF
j_call: TRBJ1-3
v_call: TRBV9
clone_size: .
d_call: .

cdr3_nt: TGTGCCAGCAGCGCCCAGACAGGGGGCACTGAAGCTTTCTTT
cdr3_aa: CASSAQTGGTEAFF
j_call: TRBJ1-1
v_call: TRBV9
clone_size: .
d_call: TRBD1

cdr3_nt: TGTGCCAGCAGTTCCGGGACTGCACAGCAAGAGACCCAGTACTTC
cdr3_aa: CASSSGTAQQETQYF
j_call: TRBJ2-5
v_call: TRBV6-6
clone_size: .
d_call: .

cdr3_nt: TGTGCCTGGAGTATTGGGACAGCCGCGAGCTCTGGAAACACCATATATTTT
cdr3_aa: CAWSIGTAASSGNTIYF
j_call: TRBJ1-3
v_call: TRBV30
clone_size: few
d_call: TRBD1

cdr3_nt: TGTGCCAGCAGCGACGCGGGGGGCCACGAGCAGTACTTC
cdr3_aa: CASSDAGGHEQYF
j_call: TRBJ2-7
v_call: TRBV9
clone_size: .
d_call: TRBD2

cdr3_nt: TGTGCCACCGGGGGGGGGTCTTCACCCCTCCACTTT
cdr3_aa: CATGGGSSPLHF
j_call: TRBJ1-6
v_call: TRBV19
clone_size: .
d_call: .

cdr3_nt: TGTGCCAGTAGTGCCGGGACAGTTCATTCACCCCTCCACTTT
cdr3_aa: CASSAGTVHSPLHF
j_call: TRBJ1-6
v_call: TRBV19
clone_size: .
d_call: TRBD1

cdr3_nt: TGTGCCATCAGTAGGGACAGGGGCAATGAGCAGTTCTTC
cdr3_aa: CAISRDRGNEQFF
j_call: TRBJ2-1
v_call: TRBV10-3
clone_size: .
d_call: TRBD1

cdr3_nt: TGTGCCAGCAGCGCGCGGGACAGGCTTAATTCACCCCTCCACTTT
cdr3_aa: CASSARDRLNSPLHF
j_call: TRBJ1-6
v_call: TRBV5-6
clone_size: .
d_call: TRBD1

cdr3_nt: TGCGCCAGCAGCCCCCGGACAGGTAGAATGACTGAAGCTTTCTTT
cdr3_aa: CASSPRTGRMTEAFF
j_call: TRBJ1-1
v_call: TRBV5-1
clone_size: .
d_call: TRBD1

cdr3_nt: TGCGCCAGCAGCTTACGGGGAGATACGCAGTATTTT
cdr3_aa: CASSLRGDTQYF
j_call: TRBJ2-3
v_call: TRBV5-1
clone_size: .
d_call: .

cdr3_nt: TGTGCCAGCACCGGACAGGGAGGCGGCTATGGCTACACCTTC
cdr3_aa: CASTGQGGGYGYTF
j_call: TRBJ1-2
v_call: TRBV28
clone_size: .
d_call: TRBD1

cdr3_nt: TGTGCCAGCAGTATCGGTGGGAACACTGAAGCTTTCTTT
cdr3_aa: CASSIGGNTEAFF
j_call: TRBJ1-1
v_call: TRBV27
clone_size: .
d_call: .

cdr3_nt: TGCGCCAGCAGCTTGGCCAGCAGGGCGGACGGGGAGCTGTTTTTT
cdr3_aa: CASSLASRADGELFF
j_call: TRBJ2-2
v_call: TRBV5-1
clone_size: .
d_call: .

cdr3_nt: TGTGCCAGCAGCCCTCGGGGTGAAGCTTTCTTT
cdr3_aa: CASSPRGEAFF
j_call: TRBJ1-1
v_call: TRBV21-1
clone_size: .
d_call: .

cdr3_nt: TGCGCCAGCAGTAGAAATAGAGGCGAAGAGACCCAGTACTTC
cdr3_aa: CASSRNRGEETQYF
j_call: TRBJ2-5
v_call: TRBV10-1
clone_size: .
d_call: .

cdr3_nt: TGTGCCAGCAGTTTAGGGGATTCCTCCGGGGCCAACGTCCTGACTTTC
cdr3_aa: CASSLGDSSGANVLTF
j_call: TRBJ2-6
v_call: TRBV4-2
clone_size: few
d_call: .

cdr3_nt: TGTGCCAGCAGCGTAACGGACAGTACTTCCTACAATGAGCAGTTCTTC
cdr3_aa: CASSVTDSTSYNEQFF
j_call: TRBJ2-1
v_call: TRBV9
clone_size: once
d_call: .

cdr3_nt: TGCGCCAGCAGCCAAGATCCCTTAGCGGGGGGTTTCCTTGAGCAGTACTTC
cdr3_aa: CASSQDPLAGGFLEQYF
j_call: TRBJ2-7
v_call: TRBV4-3
clone_size: .
d_call: TRBD2

cdr3_nt: TGTGCCAGCAGCTCTAGCGGGGGGGCTCGATTTGGGGAGCTGTTTTTT
cdr3_aa: CASSSSGGARFGELFF
j_call: TRBJ2-2
v_call: TRBV9
clone_size: once
d_call: TRBD2

cdr3_nt: TGTGCCAGCTCATCAACAGGAGTAAAGTTCTTC
cdr3_aa: CASSSTGVKFF
j_call: TRBJ2-1
v_call: TRBV18
clone_size: .
d_call: .

cdr3_nt: TGTGCCGGGGGGGCAGACTCTGGAAACACCATATATTTT
cdr3_aa: CAGGADSGNTIYF
j_call: TRBJ1-3
v_call: TRBV2
clone_size: .
d_call: .

cdr3_nt: TGTGCCAGTAGTTTACAGGGACACACTGAAGCTTTCTTT
cdr3_aa: CASSLQGHTEAFF
j_call: TRBJ1-1
v_call: TRBV19
clone_size: .
d_call: .

cdr3_nt: TGTGCCAGCAGCTTCCACGGTAATCAGCCCCAGCATTTT
cdr3_aa: CASSFHGNQPQHF
j_call: TRBJ1-5
v_call: TRBV7-8
clone_size: few
d_call: .

cdr3_nt: TGTGCCAGCAGCCAAGTTGTACAGGGGTCTGGCTACACCTTC
cdr3_aa: CASSQVVQGSGYTF
j_call: TRBJ1-2
v_call: TRBV3-1/TRBV3-2
clone_size: .
d_call: TRBD1

cdr3_nt: TGTGCCAGCAGGAGCAATCTAGGTCGCAGGGAAGATACGCAGTATTTT
cdr3_aa: CASRSNLGRREDTQYF
j_call: TRBJ2-3
v_call: TRBV2
clone_size: .
d_call: .

cdr3_nt: TGTGCCAGCAGTGAACGAGGCCCCTATGGCTACACCTTC
cdr3_aa: CASSERGPYGYTF
j_call: TRBJ1-2
v_call: TRBV2
clone_size: .
d_call: .

cdr3_nt: TGTGCCAGCAGCTCGGCCCGGGGAGGCCAGAAGACTGAAGCTTTCTTT
cdr3_aa: CASSSARGGQKTEAFF
j_call: TRBJ1-1
v_call: TRBV11-2
clone_size: .
d_call: .

cdr3_nt: TGTGCCAGCAGCTCCAAAATACCAGGGGGAATCAATCAAGAGACCCAGTACTTC
cdr3_aa: CASSSKIPGGINQETQYF
j_call: TRBJ2-5
v_call: TRBV7-9
clone_size: .
d_call: TRBD1

cdr3_nt: TGTGCCAGCAGTGACAGGGCTGGAAACACCATATATTTT
cdr3_aa: CASSDRAGNTIYF
j_call: TRBJ1-3
v_call: TRBV6-1
clone_size: .
d_call: .